The T cell receptor (beta chain) under discussion was sequenced for a study of blood T cells in healthy people across ages. Germline V CDR1 and CDR2: SGHAT, FQNNGV. The V gene end was trimmed by 6 bases and the J gene end by 5 bases; junction bases not matched to a gene: 6. This CDR3 has 14 amino acids. Study conclusions and caveats: Researchers deemed the diversity estimates from one million T cells underestimates.

For every donor, a draw yielded around 10 milliliters of peripheral blood. For the second PCR, which ran for roughly 7 to 11 cycles, a sample-barcoded 5' primer and a J-beta primer mix were used. From the 5' RACE reads, TCRdb called clonotypes with MiXCR, one entry per CDR3 protein. The sample has over 600,000 distinct CDR3 sequences; less than 60% are singletons. This clonotype has a single count. Its matching antigen is unknown. The sequence derives from a man older than 75 in good health. Sequencing input: blood. The chain employs TRBV11-2 and TRBJ2-2, with TRBD1 matching over 7 bases. As DNA, the CDR3 is TGTGCCAGCAGGCGACAGGGTCGGACCGGGGAGCTGTTTTTT. Its protein is CASRRQGRTGELFF. The variable domain in full, with the rest retrieved from reference TRBV11-2 and TRBJ2-2, is EAGVAQSPRYKIIEKRQSVAFWCNPISGHATLYWYQQILGQGPKLLIQFQNNGVVDDSQLPKDRFSAERLKGVDSTLKIQPAKLEDSAVYLCASRRQGRTGELFFGEGSRLTVL.